This T cell receptor beta chain was documented in a study of T cells in women clearing cervical HPV infection. Study information: Case blood was drawn when the lesion was first found; control blood after infection became undetectable. Points from the study as a whole: A classifier using richness and V gene abundances reached an AUC of around 0.83.

Germline-derived CDR1 and CDR2 are SGHVS and FNYEAQ. This CDR3 comprises 17 residues. V shed 5 bases, J shed 7 bases, and the junction held 12 bases outside the gene matches. Prevalent HPV16 infections were excluded; only incident single HPV16 infections included. Genomic DNA, averaging approximately 1,200 ng per sample, yielded TCR beta CDR3 via immunoSEQ. Assay: immunoSEQ multiplex PCR; the TCRdb copy retains only in-frame clones and omits some. The table lists over 35,000 clones, with less than 40% in the top ten. For this clone: The antigen is undetermined. Read data end 3 residues before the CDR3 end; the end is taken from the germline J gene.

The genes are TRBV7-6 and TRBJ1-4; 11 bases fit TRBD1. The receptor was isolated from a woman aged 18 to 75 with a cervical HPV16 infection that either progressed to CIN3+ or cleared (not recorded which). Sequenced input: blood buffy coat. Incomplete CDR3 DNA: TGTGCCAGCAGCACTCGCGGGACAGGGGGGTATAGTGAAAAA. This encodes CASSTRGTGGYSEK. The whole CDR3 region reads CASSTRGTGGYSEKLFF.